A single sample gave rise to the 27 T cell receptor beta chains below, sequenced in a study of shared clonotypes between healthy human individuals. The protocol was immunoSEQ multiplex PCR, while the TCRdb copy is restricted to in-frame clones and leaves out a portion. In the table there are about 1.1 million clones, around three quarters of which are singletons. Sequenced: memory CD4+ T cells from PBMCs. Regarding subset: CD45RA-negative fraction. These receptor sequences come from a man aged 18 to 30 in good health. Some clones in this sample may be carry-over from other donors' samples.

V is TRBV7-9 and J is TRBJ2-3, with 7 positions matching TRBD1. The junction had 5 bases not matched to a gene; V was cut back by 6 bases and J by 2 bases. CDR3 length: 14 residues. The germline V gene has CDR1 SEHNR and CDR2 FQNEAQ (reference sequence). This chain's CDR3 is CASRPGTVTDTQYF. The CDR3 DNA reads TGTGCCAGCAGACCAGGGACAGTCACAGATACGCAGTATTTT.

This rearrangement joins TRBV7-9 to TRBJ1-1, with D unresolved. V gave up 0 bases and J gave up 10 bases, with 6 bases separating them. CDR3 size: 11 residues. Germline V gene data show CDR1 as SEHNR and CDR2 as FQNEAQ (reference sequence). For the CDR3, the DNA is TGTGCCAGCAGCTTAGCGGGCGGAGCTTTCTTT. It translates to CASSLAGGAFF. The full variable domain, rest sourced from reference TRBV7-9 and TRBJ1-1, is DTGVSQNPRHKITKRGQNVTFRCDPISEHNRLYWYRQTLGQGPEFLTYFQNEAQLEKSRLLSDRFSAERPKGSFSTLEIQRTEQGDSAMYLCASSLAGGAFFGQGTRLTVV.

The rearrangement links TRBV28 to TRBJ1-1, with a weak D call TRBD1 (5 bases). Trimming took off 0 bases at V and 7 bases at J, with 12 bases between the two ends. Per germline, CDR1 MDHEN and CDR2 SYDVKM. CDR3 length equals 14 residues. CDR3 protein: CASSLWQGTDEAFF. The CDR3 DNA follows: TGTGCCAGCAGTTTATGGCAGGGTACCGATGAAGCTTTCTTT. Combining the CDR3 with reference TRBV28 and TRBJ1-1 gives the whole variable domain DVKVTQSSRYLVKRTGEKVFLECVQDMDHENMFWYRQDPGLGLRLIYFSYDVKMKEKGDIPEGYSVSREKKERFSLILESASTNQTSMYLCASSLWQGTDEAFFGQGTRLTVV.

This chain links TRBV10-3 with TRBJ2-1, with 10 bases fitting TRBD2. Germline V gives CDR1 ENHRY, CDR2 SYGVKD. V trimming: 3 bases; J trimming: 5 bases; junction bases outside the gene matches: 4. CDR3 length: 15 residues. CDR3 amino acids: CAISDGLAVNNEQFF. The DNA of the CDR3 is TGTGCCATCAGTGACGGACTAGCGGTAAACAATGAGCAGTTCTTC.

This chain connects TRBV20-1 to TRBJ2-7; D call uncertain. From germline, CDR1 is DFQATT and CDR2 SNEGSKA (reference sequence). The CDR3 length is 11 residues. Trimming removed 0 bases from V and 5 bases from J, with 5 bases in between. CDR3 DNA sequence: TGCAGTGCTAGAGATATGGACGAGCAGTACTTC. As protein: CSARDMDEQYF.

This clone was recorded a few times. The chain couples TRBV9 to TRBJ1-2; D not resolved. Germline CDR1 is SGDLS and CDR2 is YYNGEE. The CDR3 totals 16 residues. The V gene lost 3 bases and the J gene lost 4 bases, with 19 bases spanning the gap. The CDR3 DNA reads as TGTGCCAGCAGCGCGGGCCACTCGGAGGCTGGCTATGGCTACACCTTC. The encoded protein is CASSAGHSEAGYGYTF.

In regard to this clone: A much larger clone is a single base away; this may be a read error. V and J are TRBV5-1 and TRBJ2-6, with D unclear. Germline V gene data show CDR1 as SGHRS and CDR2 as YFSETQ. The CDR3 has 14 amino acids. CDR3 sequence: CTSSPPSGANVLTF. CDR3 nucleotide sequence: TGCACCAGCAGCCCTCCCTCTGGGGCCAACGTCCTGACTTTC.

This clone occurred once. The rearrangement joins TRBV19 to TRBJ1-5; TRBD1 agrees at 8 bases. CDR3 length: 15 amino acids. Trimming removed 6 bases from V and 5 bases from J; junction bases left unmatched: 9. The germline CDR1 and CDR2 sequences are LNHDA and SQIVND (reference sequence). The CDR3 protein is CASSPRTGLDQPQHF. The CDR3, as DNA: TGTGCCAGTAGCCCTCGGACAGGGTTGGATCAGCCCCAGCATTTT.

On this clone: The junction departs from the called germline gene at one end, perhaps through a read error. This chain links TRBV28 with TRBJ2-2, with 7 bases aligning to TRBD1. Looked up from germline, CDR1 is MDHEN and CDR2 is SYDVKM. This CDR3 has 13 amino acids. The CDR3 spells CASPDRNAGELFF. The CDR3 coding sequence is TGTGCCAGCCCGGACAGGAACGCCGGGGAGCTGTTTTTT.

V and J are TRBV25-1 and TRBJ2-3; 9 positions match TRBD2. In germline, CDR1 is MGHDK, CDR2 SYGVNS. V lost 7 bases to trimming and J lost 6 bases; unmatched junction nucleotides: 8. CDR3 length: 14 residues. CDR3 in amino acids: CASTLSGSGDTQYF. CDR3 coding DNA: TGTGCCAGCACCCTTAGCGGGAGTGGGGATACGCAGTATTTT.

This clone was seen a single time. The chain recombines TRBV6-6 with TRBJ2-1, with D perhaps matching TRBD2 (6 bases). The ends were cut back, 5 bases at V and 7 bases at J, with 18 bases in the middle. Germline V gene lookup returns CDR1 MNHNY and CDR2 SVGAGI (reference sequence). The CDR3 extends over 15 amino acids. The CDR3 region has the DNA TGTGCCAGCAGTCCGATGGGGCGTGGGGGGAATGAGCAGTTCTTC. This sequence encodes CASSPMGRGGNEQFF.

Only a few counts were recorded for this clone. J is TRBJ1-3 and V is TRBV18, with D tentatively TRBD1 (5 bases). The germline V gene encodes CDR1 KGHSH and CDR2 LQKENI. Trimming removed 4 bases at V and 1 base at J, with 11 bases between. This CDR3 has 15 amino acids. The CDR3 bases are TGTGCCAGCTCACAACAGGTCTCTTCTGGAAACACCATATATTTT. This translates into CASSQQVSSGNTIYF.

This clone was picked up many times. The chain uses TRBV18 and TRBJ2-7; TRBD2 might be the D (6 bases). Germline values: CDR1 KGHSH, CDR2 LQKENI. CDR3 length equals 12 residues. Trimming cost V 9 bases and J 6 bases, with 15 bases left between them. The CDR3 is CASSSGSGEQYF. CDR3 coding DNA: TGTGCCAGTTCCTCAGGTAGCGGCGAGCAGTACTTC.

The V and J genes are TRBV5-1 and TRBJ1-2; tentatively, D is TRBD1 (6 bases). Trimming removed 0 bases at V and 2 bases at J, with 14 bases between. CDR3 length: 16 residues. Germline loops: CDR1 SGHRS, CDR2 YFSETQ. Here the CDR3 DNA reads TGCGCCAGCAGCTTGGGCCCGATAACAGGGAACTATGGCTACACCTTC. It translates to CASSLGPITGNYGYTF.

The chain recombines TRBV6-1 with TRBJ2-2; D unclear. V shed 8 bases and J shed 0 bases, with 7 bases lying between them. Per the germline V gene, CDR1 is MNHNS and CDR2 is SASEGT. This CDR3 comprises 13 residues. The DNA for the CDR3 is TGTGCCAGCCAGCAACCGAACACCGGGGAGCTGTTTTTT. Its translation: CASQQPNTGELFF.

J is TRBJ1-4 and V is TRBV4-2; D might be TRBD1 (5 bases). The CDR3 loop spans 15 amino acids. Between the trimmed V and J ends, which lost 3 bases and 3 bases, there was a span of 11 bases. CDR1 is LGHNA and CDR2 is YNFKEQ in the germline V gene. CDR3 residues: CASSHGGRANEKLFF. As DNA, the CDR3 is TGTGCCAGCAGCCATGGTGGCAGGGCTAATGAAAAACTGTTTTTT.

The chain carries TRBV7-2 and TRBJ1-1; D unclear. Trimming removed 4 bases at V and 0 bases at J, with 6 bases between. Germline V gene sequence: CDR1 SGHTA, CDR2 FQGNSA. This CDR3 is built from 13 residues. Written as DNA, the CDR3 is TGTGCCAGCAGCTACACCGTGAACACTGAAGCTTTCTTT. It translates to CASSYTVNTEAFF. Full variable domain (outside the CDR3, taken from reference TRBV7-2 and TRBJ1-1): GAGVSQSPSNKVTEKGKDVELRCDPISGHTALYWYRQSLGQGLEFLIYFQGNSAPDKSGLPSDRFSAERTGGSVSTLTIQRTQQEDSAVYLCASSYTVNTEAFFGQGTRLTVV.

V gene TRBV2 combines with J gene TRBJ2-5; 9 bases agree with TRBD2. With 6 bases clipped from V and 2 bases from J, the junction kept 7 bases outside the gene matches. This CDR3 has 15 residues. The germline V gene encodes CDR1 SNHLY and CDR2 FYNNEI. CDR3 protein: CASRITSGHQETQYF. CDR3 in DNA: TGTGCCAGCAGGATCACTAGCGGGCATCAAGAGACCCAGTACTTC.

DNA of the CDR3: TGCGCCAGCAGCTTGGGGGGTAGCCCTAACTATGGCTACACCTTC. It is translated as CASSLGGSPNYGYTF. The chain joins TRBV5-1 to TRBJ1-2; D remains unclear. V lost 0 bases to trimming and J lost 0 bases, with 9 bases between them. The CDR3 is 15 amino acids. From germline, CDR1 is SGHRS and CDR2 YFSETQ.

This clone has just one count. The genes are TRBV6-1 and TRBJ1-5; D is uncertain. Germline lookup yields CDR1 MNHNS and CDR2 SASEGT. V lost 0 bases and J 7 bases, leaving 16 bases between the germline ends. CDR3 length: 16 amino acids. The CDR3 coding sequence is TGTGCCAGCAGTGAAGCGTCACTCCCGATGGGCCAGCCCCAGCATTTT. It yields the protein CASSEASLPMGQPQHF.

This chain joins TRBV19 and TRBJ2-3; 12 bases align to TRBD2. Germline V gene lookup returns CDR1 LNHDA and CDR2 SQIVND (reference sequence). Trimming cost V 5 bases and J 6 bases; bases outside gene matches: 12. CDR3 length: 17 residues. The CDR3 is CASSLTPSGRATDTQYF. In DNA form, the CDR3 reads TGTGCCAGTAGTCTTACCCCTAGCGGGAGGGCCACCGATACGCAGTATTTT.

V gene TRBV19 combines with J gene TRBJ2-3; D unclear. CDR1 is LNHDA and CDR2 is SQIVND in the germline V gene (reference sequence). CDR3 length: 14 residues. V gave up 3 bases and J gave up 0 bases, with 7 bases separating them. CDR3 coding DNA: TGTGCCAGTAGTATGCAAGCGAGCACAGATACGCAGTATTTT. Its translation is CASSMQASTDTQYF.

The chain employs TRBV5-1 and TRBJ2-2, with TRBD2 matching over 10 bases. The CDR3 covers 15 residues. Germline lookup yields CDR1 SGHRS and CDR2 YFSETQ. Losses at the gene ends were 3 bases for V and 1 base for J; bases not matched to a gene: 0. DNA for the CDR3: TGCGCCAGCAGCTGGACTAGCGGGAACACCGGGGAGCTGTTTTTT. Its translation: CASSWTSGNTGELFF.

This clone was counted at least ten times. The V and J genes are TRBV6-5 and TRBJ1-2; D might be TRBD1 (6 bases). V shed 6 bases and J shed 4 bases, with 18 bases lying between them. CDR3 length: 15 amino acids. The germline CDR1 and CDR2 sequences are MNHEY and SVGAGI. CDR3 sequence reads: CASSPAYGGIYGYTF. DNA for the CDR3: TGTGCCAGCAGCCCGGCGTACGGGGGCATCTATGGCTACACCTTC.

The chain recombines TRBV5-1 with TRBJ2-5, with D possibly TRBD1 on 5 matching bases. CDR1 SGHRS and CDR2 YFSETQ come from the germline V gene. V lost 2 bases and J 5 bases, leaving 10 bases between the germline ends. The CDR3 totals 13 residues. CDR3 coding DNA: TGCGCCAGCAGCTTAGGACAAAGCGAGACCCAGTACTTC. It yields the protein CASSLGQSETQYF.

The V call is TRBV21-1, the J call TRBJ2-7; TRBD1, the D gene given by the table, was not confirmed from the DNA. TRBV21-1 is a pseudogene. This CDR3 region has 13 residues. The chain's CDR3 is CASSTGTAREQYF. CDR3 coding DNA: TGTGCCAGCAGCACTGGGACAGCGCGTGAGCAGTACTTC.

The count of this clone is one. This sequence joins TRBV4-1 and TRBJ1-5; D uncertain. Germline-derived CDR1 and CDR2 are MGHRA and YSYEKL. The length of the CDR3 is 15 residues. V dropped 1 base and J dropped 4 bases, with 11 bases sitting between them. The CDR3 DNA reads as TGCGCCAGCAGCCAAGTAGGAGGAAGAAATCAGCCCCAGCATTTT. Translating it yields CASSQVGGRNQPQHF.